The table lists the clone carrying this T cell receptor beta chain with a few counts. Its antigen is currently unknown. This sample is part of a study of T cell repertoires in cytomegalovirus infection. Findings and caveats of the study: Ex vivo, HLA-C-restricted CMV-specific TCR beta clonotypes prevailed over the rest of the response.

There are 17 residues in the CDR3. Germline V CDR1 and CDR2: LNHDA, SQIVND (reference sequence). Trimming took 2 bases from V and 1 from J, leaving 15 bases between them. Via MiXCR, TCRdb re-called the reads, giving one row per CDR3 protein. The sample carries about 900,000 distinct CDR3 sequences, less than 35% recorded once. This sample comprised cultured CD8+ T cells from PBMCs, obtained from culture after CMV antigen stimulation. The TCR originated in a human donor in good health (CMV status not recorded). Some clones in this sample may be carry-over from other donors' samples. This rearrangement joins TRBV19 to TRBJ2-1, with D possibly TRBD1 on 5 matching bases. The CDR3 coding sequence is TGTGCCAGTAGTATATTGTATACAGGCACATCCTACAATGAGCAGTTCTTC. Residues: CASSILYTGTSYNEQFF.